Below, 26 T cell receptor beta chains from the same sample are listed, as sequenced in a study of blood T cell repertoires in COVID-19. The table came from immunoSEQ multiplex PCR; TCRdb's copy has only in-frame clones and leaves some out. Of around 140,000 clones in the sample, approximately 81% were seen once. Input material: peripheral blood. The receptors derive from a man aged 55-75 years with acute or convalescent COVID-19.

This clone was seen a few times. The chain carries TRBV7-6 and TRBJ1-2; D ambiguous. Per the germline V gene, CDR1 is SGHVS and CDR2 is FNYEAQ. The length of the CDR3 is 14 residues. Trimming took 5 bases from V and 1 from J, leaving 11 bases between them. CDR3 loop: CASSPIGNNYGYTF. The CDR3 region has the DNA TGTGCCAGCAGCCCAATTGGCAATAACTATGGCTACACCTTC. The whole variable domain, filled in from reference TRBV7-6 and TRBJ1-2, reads GAGVSQSPRYKVTKRGQDVALRCDPISGHVSLYWYRQALGQGPEFLTYFNYEAQQDKSGLPNDRFSAERPEGSISTLTIQRTEQRDSAMYRCASSPIGNNYGYTFGSGTRLTVV.

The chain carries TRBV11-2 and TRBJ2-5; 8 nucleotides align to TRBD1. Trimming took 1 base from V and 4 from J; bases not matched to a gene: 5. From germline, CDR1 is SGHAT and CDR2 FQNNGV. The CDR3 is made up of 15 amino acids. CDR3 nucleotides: TGTGCCAGCAGCTTAGGCAGGGGGCGAGGAGAGACCCAGTACTTC. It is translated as CASSLGRGRGETQYF.

CDR3 DNA: TGCAGCGTTGAAGAGGGACAGGGGACTGAAGCTTTCTTT. Protein sequence: CSVEEGQGTEAFF. This chain uses TRBV29-1 with TRBJ1-1, with 10 bases that match TRBD1. Trimming at V came to 0 bases and at J to 5 bases, leaving 0 bases not matched to a gene. CDR1 is SQVTM, CDR2 ANQGSEA, per germline. The CDR3 spans 13 residues.

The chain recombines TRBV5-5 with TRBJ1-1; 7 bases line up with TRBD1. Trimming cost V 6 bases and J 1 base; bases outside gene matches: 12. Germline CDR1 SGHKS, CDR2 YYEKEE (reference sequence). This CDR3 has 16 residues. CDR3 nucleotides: TGTGCCAGCACCCCCCAACCCGGGACAGCGAACACTGAAGCTTTCTTT. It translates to CASTPQPGTANTEAFF.

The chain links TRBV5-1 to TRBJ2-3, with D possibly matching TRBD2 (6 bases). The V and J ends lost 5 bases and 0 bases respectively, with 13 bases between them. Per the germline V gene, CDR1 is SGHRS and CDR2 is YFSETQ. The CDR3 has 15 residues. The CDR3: CASSSLAPSTDTQYF. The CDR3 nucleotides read TGCGCCAGCAGTTCTCTAGCGCCCAGCACAGATACGCAGTATTTT.

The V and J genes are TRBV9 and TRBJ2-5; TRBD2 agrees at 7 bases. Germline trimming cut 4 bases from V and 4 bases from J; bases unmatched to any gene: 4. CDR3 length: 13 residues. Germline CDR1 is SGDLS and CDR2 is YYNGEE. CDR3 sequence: CASSSGLGETQYF. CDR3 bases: TGTGCCAGCAGCTCAGGACTAGGAGAGACCCAGTACTTC.

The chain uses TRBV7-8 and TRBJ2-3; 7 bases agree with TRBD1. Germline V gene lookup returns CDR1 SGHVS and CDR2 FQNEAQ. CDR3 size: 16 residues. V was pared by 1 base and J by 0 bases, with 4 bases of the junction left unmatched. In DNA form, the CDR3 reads TGTGCCAGCAGCTTAGACGGACAGGCTAGCACAGATACGCAGTATTTT. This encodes CASSLDGQASTDTQYF.

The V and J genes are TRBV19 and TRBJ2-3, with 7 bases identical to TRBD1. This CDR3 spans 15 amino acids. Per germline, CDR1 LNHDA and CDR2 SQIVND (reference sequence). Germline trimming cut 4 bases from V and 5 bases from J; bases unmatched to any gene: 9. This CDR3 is CASSRDSQYVDTQYF. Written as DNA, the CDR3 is TGTGCCAGTAGTAGGGACAGTCAGTACGTAGATACGCAGTATTTT.

The CDR3 reads CASSYSTLAGGEQYF. The CDR3 DNA reads TGTGCCAGCAGTTACTCGACATTAGCGGGAGGGGAGCAGTACTTC. V gene TRBV6-5 combines with J gene TRBJ2-7; 11 nucleotides match TRBD2. Germline assignment: CDR1 MNHEY and CDR2 SVGAGI. After removal of 0 bases from V and 7 bases from J, the junction contained 5 bases not matched to a gene. The length of the CDR3 is 15 residues.

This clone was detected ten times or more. CDR3 loop: CASSLSRDTMYGYTF. In DNA form, the CDR3 reads TGTGCCAGCAGCCTCTCCCGGGACACAATGTATGGCTACACCTTC. The chain uses TRBV11-2 and TRBJ1-2; perhaps TRBD1 as D (6 bases). V dropped 5 bases and J dropped 5 bases, with 18 bases sitting between them. The CDR3 sequence is 15 residues long. The germline CDR1 and CDR2 sequences are SGHAT and FQNNGV.

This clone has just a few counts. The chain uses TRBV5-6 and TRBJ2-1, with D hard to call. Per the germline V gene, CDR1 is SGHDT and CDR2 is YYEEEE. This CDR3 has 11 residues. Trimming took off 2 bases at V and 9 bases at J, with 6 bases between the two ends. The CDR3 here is CASSFLGEQFF. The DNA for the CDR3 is TGTGCCAGCAGCTTCCTCGGTGAGCAGTTCTTC.

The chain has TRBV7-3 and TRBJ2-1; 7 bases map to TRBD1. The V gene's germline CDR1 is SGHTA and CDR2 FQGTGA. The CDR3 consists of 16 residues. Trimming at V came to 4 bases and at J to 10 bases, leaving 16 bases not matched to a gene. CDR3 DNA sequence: TGTGCCAGCAGCTATAGGGGACAGCAAAAATTAGGCGAGCAGTTCTTC. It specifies CASSYRGQQKLGEQFF.

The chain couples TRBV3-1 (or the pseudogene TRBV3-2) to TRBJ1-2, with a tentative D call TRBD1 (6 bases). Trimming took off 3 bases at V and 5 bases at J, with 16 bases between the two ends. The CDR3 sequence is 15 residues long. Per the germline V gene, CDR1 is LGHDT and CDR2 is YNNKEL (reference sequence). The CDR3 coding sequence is TGTGCCAGCAGCCATTTAGACAGGAGCTCTTATGGCTACACCTTC. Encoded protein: CASSHLDRSSYGYTF.

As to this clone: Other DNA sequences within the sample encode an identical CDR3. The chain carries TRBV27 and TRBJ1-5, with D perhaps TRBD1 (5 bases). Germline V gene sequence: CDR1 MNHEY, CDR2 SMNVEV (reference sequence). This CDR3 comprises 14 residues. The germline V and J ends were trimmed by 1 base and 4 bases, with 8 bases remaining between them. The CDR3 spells CASSLLGGNQPQHF. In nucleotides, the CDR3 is TGTGCCAGCAGTTTATTGGGGGGTAATCAGCCCCAGCATTTT.

The chain's CDR3 is CASSVEMNTEAFF. CDR3 sequence (DNA): TGTGCCAGCAGTGTAGAGATGAACACTGAAGCTTTCTTT. The V and J genes are TRBV6-4 and TRBJ1-1; D is unclear. The length of the CDR3 is 13 residues. Germline V gene data show CDR1 as MRHNA and CDR2 as SNTAGT. V was clipped by 4 bases and J by 0 bases, with 6 bases between them.

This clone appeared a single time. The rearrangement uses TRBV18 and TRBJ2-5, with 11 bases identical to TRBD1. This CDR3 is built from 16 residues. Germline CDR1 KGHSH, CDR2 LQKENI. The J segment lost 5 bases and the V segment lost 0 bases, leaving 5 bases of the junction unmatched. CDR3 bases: TGTGCCAGCTCACCACCGGGACAGGGGGGGATTGAGACCCAGTACTTC. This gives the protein CASSPPGQGGIETQYF.

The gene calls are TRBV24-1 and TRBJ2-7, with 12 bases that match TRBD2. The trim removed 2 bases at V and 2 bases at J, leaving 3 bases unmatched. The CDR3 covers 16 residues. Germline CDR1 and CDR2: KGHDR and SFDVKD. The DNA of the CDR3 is TGTGCCACCAGTGATTACGGGACTAGCGGGCCCTACGAGCAGTACTTC. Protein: CATSDYGTSGPYEQYF.

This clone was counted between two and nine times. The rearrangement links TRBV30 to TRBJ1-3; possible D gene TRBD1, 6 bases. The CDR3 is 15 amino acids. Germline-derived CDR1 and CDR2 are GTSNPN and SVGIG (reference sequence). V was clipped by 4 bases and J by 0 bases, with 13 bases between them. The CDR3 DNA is TGTGCCTGGAATCTCGACAGGTTCTCTGGAAACACCATATATTTT. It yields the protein CAWNLDRFSGNTIYF.

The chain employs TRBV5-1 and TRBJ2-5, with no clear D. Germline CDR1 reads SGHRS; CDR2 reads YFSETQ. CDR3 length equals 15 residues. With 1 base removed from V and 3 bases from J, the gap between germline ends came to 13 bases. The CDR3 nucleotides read TGCGCCAGCAGCTTGTATTTGGGCAGTAAAGAGACCCAGTACTTC. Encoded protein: CASSLYLGSKETQYF.

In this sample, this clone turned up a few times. The CDR3 sequence: CASSPAGWTEAFF. CDR3 in DNA: TGCGCCAGCAGCCCTGCAGGGTGGACTGAAGCTTTCTTT. The chain carries TRBV5-1 and TRBJ1-1; possibly TRBD1 for D (5 bases). Trimming removed 4 bases from V and 5 bases from J, with 12 bases in between. The CDR3 runs to 13 residues. Germline loops: CDR1 SGHRS, CDR2 YFSETQ. The full variable domain, completed using reference TRBV5-1 and TRBJ1-1, is KAGVTQTPRYLIKTRGQQVTLSCSPISGHRSVSWYQQTPGQGLQFLFEYFSETQRNKGNFPGRFSGRQFSNSRSEMNVSTLELGDSALYLCASSPAGWTEAFFGQGTRLTVV.

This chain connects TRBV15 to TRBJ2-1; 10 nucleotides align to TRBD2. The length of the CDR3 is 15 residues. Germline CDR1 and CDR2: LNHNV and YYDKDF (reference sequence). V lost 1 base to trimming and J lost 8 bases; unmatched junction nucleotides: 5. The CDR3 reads CATSRGGSGGYEQFF. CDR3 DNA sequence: TGTGCCACCAGCAGAGGGGGTAGCGGGGGGTATGAGCAGTTCTTC. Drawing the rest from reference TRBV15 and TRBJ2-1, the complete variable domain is DAMVIQNPRYQVTQFGKPVTLSCSQTLNHNVMYWYQQKSSQAPKLLFHYYDKDFNNEADTPDNFQSRRPNTSFCFLDIRSPGLGDTAMYLCATSRGGSGGYEQFFGPGTRLTVL.

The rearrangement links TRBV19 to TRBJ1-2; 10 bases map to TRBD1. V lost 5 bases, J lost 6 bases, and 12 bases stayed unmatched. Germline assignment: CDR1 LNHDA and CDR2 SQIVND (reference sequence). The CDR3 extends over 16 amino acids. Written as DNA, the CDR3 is TGTGCCAGTAGTTCCAATGACAGGGGGCGTGTTAATGGCTACACCTTC. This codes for CASSSNDRGRVNGYTF.

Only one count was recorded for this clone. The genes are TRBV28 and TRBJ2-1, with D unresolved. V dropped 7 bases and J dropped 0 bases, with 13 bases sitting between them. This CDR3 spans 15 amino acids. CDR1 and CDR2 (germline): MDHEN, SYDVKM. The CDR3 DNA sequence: TGTGCCAGCACCGAAGAAGAGGTCTCCTACAATGAGCAGTTCTTC. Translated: CASTEEEVSYNEQFF.

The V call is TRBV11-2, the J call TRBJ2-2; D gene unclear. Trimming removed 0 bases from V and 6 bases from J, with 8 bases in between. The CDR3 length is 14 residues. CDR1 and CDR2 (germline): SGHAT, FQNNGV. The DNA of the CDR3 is TGTGCCAGCAGCTTAGACAGATTCCCCGGGGAGCTGTTTTTT. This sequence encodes CASSLDRFPGELFF.

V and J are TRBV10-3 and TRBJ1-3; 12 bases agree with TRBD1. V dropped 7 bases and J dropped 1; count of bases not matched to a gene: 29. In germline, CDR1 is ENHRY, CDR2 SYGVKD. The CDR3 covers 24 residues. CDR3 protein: CAITPGQGASFGSPQESSGNTIYF. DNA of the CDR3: TGTGCCATCACACCGGGACAGGGGGCGAGTTTTGGTAGCCCTCAGGAGAGTTCTGGAAACACCATATATTTT.

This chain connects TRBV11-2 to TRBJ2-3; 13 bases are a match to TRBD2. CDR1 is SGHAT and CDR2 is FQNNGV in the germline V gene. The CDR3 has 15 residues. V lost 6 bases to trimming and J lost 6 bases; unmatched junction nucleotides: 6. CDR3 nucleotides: TGTGCCAGCAGACCACTAGCGGGAGGGCTGGATACGCAGTATTTT. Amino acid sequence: CASRPLAGGLDTQYF.